These T cell receptor beta chains were read from a single sample in a study of monozygotic twins with cystic fibrosis. Only in-frame clones appear in the TCRdb table, and some are missing; sequencing was by immunoSEQ multiplex PCR. The data contain some 10,000 clones, just over 99% of them singletons. The specimen was blood. The source is a man younger than 30 with cystic fibrosis. The CDR3 runs from the conserved cysteine through the conserved F or W. D genes are given only for firm matches. Only part of the rows carry a size: once, few, many, or a class if the clone is expanded.

DNA	CDR3	size	V	J	D
TGTGCCTGGAGTAGTATGTCCGAGAGGCCCCAGCATTTT	CAWSSMSERPQHF	-	TRBV30	TRBJ1-5	-
TGTGCCAGCAGCCGAAGTCGGCTAGCGGGAGTCACCGGGGAGCTGTTTTTT	CASSRSRLAGVTGELFF	-	TRBV7-6	TRBJ2-2	TRBD2
TGTGCCAGCAGTCCGCAGACAATCGGCACTGAAGCTTTCTTT	CASSPQTIGTEAFF	-	TRBV6-5	TRBJ1-1	-
TGTGCCAGCAGCCTCCAGCGCCGGCGGACACCCTACGAGCAGTACTTC	CASSLQRRRTPYEQYF	-	TRBV11-2	TRBJ2-7	-
TGCAGCGTGGGTGTGGGGTCGGCAGGCTTACTCCCCTACGAGCAGTACTTC	CSVGVGSAGLLPYEQYF	-	TRBV29-1	TRBJ2-7	-
TGTGCCAGTAGTATGGACGGACAGGGCTCCTACGAGCAGTACTTC	CASSMDGQGSYEQYF	-	TRBV19	TRBJ2-7	TRBD1
TGTGCCAGCAGTGAAACATCTGAGCAGTTCTTC	CASSETSEQFF	-	TRBV25-1	TRBJ2-1	-
TGTGCCTGGACCCGGGACAGGGAAAAACTGTTTTTT	CAWTRDREKLFF	once	TRBV30	TRBJ1-4	TRBD1
TGTGCCAGCAGCCCCGAGACCTCCAATGAGCAGTTCTTC	CASSPETSNEQFF	once	TRBV5-6	TRBJ2-1	-
TGTGCCAGCAGTGCCGACACCGCACCCTATAATTCACCCCTCCACTTT	CASSADTAPYNSPLHF	-	TRBV6-1	TRBJ1-6	-
TGTGCCAGCAGTAAAGGGGGGGAAGGGCTAAATACGCAGTATTTT	CASSKGGEGLNTQYF	-	TRBV6-1	TRBJ2-3	-
TGTGCCAGCAGTGCCAATACGGATACGCAGTATTTT	CASSANTDTQYF	-	TRBV28	TRBJ2-3	-
TGTGCCAGCAGCTTAGAAGGGGGAAGCGCAGATACGCAGTATTTT	CASSLEGGSADTQYF	-	TRBV11-3	TRBJ2-3	-
TGTGCCAGCAGTTTATCGAATCGGCGGCCCCAGCATTTT	CASSLSNRRPQHF	-	TRBV6-5	TRBJ1-5	-
TGTGCCAGCAGTGGTAGCGGGAGGGGAGAGACCCAGTACTTC	CASSGSGRGETQYF	-	TRBV27	TRBJ2-5	TRBD2
TGTGCCAGCAGTTGGGCAGGAGGCTACACCTTC	CASSWAGGYTF	once	TRBV6-5	TRBJ1-2	-
TGTGCCAGCAGCTTAGCGGGGGTTAACACCGGGGAGCTGTTTTTT	CASSLAGVNTGELFF	-	TRBV5-4	TRBJ2-2	TRBD2
TGTGCCAGCAGCTTAGTTTCGACTAGCGTCACAGATACGCAGTATTTT	CASSLVSTSVTDTQYF	-	TRBV11-2	TRBJ2-3	TRBD2
TGTGCCAGCAGCACGATAGCGGCTAACACCGGGGAGCTGTTTTTT	CASSTIAANTGELFF	-	TRBV7-8	TRBJ2-2	-
TGTGCCAGCTCACCGGACGGGAACACCATATATTTT	CASSPDGNTIYF	-	TRBV18	TRBJ1-3	-
TGCGCCAGCAGCTTGGATAAAGGGGGCAGGGTTACGCAGTATTTT	CASSLDKGGRVTQYF	-	TRBV5-1	TRBJ2-3	TRBD1
TGCGCCAGCAGCCAAGAAGGCATAATGGCAGATACGCAGTATTTT	CASSQEGIMADTQYF	-	TRBV4-1	TRBJ2-3	-
TGTGCCAGCAGCTTTTGGTCGGGGGGGCCAGAGACCCAGTACTTC	CASSFWSGGPETQYF	-	TRBV11-2	TRBJ2-5	TRBD2
TGTGCCAGCAGTCGAGTTAGCGGGAGGCCCACAGATACGCAGTATTTT	CASSRVSGRPTDTQYF	-	TRBV6-6	TRBJ2-3	TRBD2
TGCGCCAGCAGCTTGCAGAGTCATAATGAAAAACTGTTTTTT	CASSLQSHNEKLFF	-	TRBV5-1	TRBJ1-4	-
TGTGCCAGCTCACGTGGGGGTGGCGAGACCCAGTACTTC	CASSRGGGETQYF	-	TRBV18	TRBJ2-5	-